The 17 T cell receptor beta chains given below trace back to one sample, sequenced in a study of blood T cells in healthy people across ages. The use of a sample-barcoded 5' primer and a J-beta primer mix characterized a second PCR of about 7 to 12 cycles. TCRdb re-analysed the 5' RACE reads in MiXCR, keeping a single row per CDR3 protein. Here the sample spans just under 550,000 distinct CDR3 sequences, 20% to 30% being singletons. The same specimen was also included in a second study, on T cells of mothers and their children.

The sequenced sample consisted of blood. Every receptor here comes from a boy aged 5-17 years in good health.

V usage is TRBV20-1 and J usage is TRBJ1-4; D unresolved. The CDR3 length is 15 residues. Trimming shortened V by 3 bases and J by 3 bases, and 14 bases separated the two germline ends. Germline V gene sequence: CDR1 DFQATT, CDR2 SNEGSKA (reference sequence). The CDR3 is CSASLLRESNEKLFF. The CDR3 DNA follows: TGCAGTGCTAGCCTTCTCCGGGAGTCTAATGAAAAACTGTTTTTT.

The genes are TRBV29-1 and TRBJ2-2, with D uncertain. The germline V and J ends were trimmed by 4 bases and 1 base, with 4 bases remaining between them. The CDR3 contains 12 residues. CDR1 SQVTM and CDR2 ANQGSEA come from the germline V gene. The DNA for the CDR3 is TGCAGCGTTGTAGGGAACACCGGGGAGCTGTTTTTT. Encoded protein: CSVVGNTGELFF.

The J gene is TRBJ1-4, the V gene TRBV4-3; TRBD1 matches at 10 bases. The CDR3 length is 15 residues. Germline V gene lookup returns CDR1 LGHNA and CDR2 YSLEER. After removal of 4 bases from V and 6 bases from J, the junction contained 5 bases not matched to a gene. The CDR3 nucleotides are TGCGCCAGCAGCCCATCCGGGACAGGGGATGAAAAACTGTTTTTT. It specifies CASSPSGTGDEKLFF.

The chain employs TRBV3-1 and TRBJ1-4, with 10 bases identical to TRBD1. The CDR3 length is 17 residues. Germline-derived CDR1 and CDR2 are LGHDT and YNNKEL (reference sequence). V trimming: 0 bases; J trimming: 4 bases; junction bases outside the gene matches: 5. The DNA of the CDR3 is TGTGCCAGCAGCCAAGAGGGGACAGGGGCCGGTAATGAAAAACTGTTTTTT. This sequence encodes CASSQEGTGAGNEKLFF.

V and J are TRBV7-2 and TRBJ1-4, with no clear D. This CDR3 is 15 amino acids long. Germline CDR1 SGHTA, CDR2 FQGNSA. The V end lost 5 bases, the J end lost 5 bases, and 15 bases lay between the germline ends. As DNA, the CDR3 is TGTGCCAGCAGCCCACAATTAGGGTTGAATGAAAAACTGTTTTTT. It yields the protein CASSPQLGLNEKLFF.

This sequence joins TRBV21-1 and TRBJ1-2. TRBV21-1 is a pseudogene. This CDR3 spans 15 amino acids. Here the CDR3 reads CASSTREGAVYGYTF. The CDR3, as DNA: TGTGCCAGCAGCACGCGGGAGGGGGCGGTCTATGGCTACACCTTC.

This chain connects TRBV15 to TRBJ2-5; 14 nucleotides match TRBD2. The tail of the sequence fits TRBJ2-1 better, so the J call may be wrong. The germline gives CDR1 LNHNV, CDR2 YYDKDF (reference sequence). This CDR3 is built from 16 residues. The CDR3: CATSKTPGLAGAEQFF. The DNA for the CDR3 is TGTGCCACCAGCAAAACTCCGGGACTAGCGGGAGCTGAGCAGTTCTTC.

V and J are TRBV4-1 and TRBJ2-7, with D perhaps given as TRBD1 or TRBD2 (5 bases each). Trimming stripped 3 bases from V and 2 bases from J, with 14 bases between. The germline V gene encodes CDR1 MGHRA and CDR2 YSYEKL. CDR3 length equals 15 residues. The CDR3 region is CASSHPGTATYEQYF. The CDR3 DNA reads TGCGCCAGCAGCCACCCCGGGACCGCGACCTACGAGCAGTACTTC.

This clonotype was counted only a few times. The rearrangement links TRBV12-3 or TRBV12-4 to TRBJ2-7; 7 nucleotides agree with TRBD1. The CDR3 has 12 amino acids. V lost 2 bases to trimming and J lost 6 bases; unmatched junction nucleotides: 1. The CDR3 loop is CASSLRGREQYF. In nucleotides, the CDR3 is TGTGCCAGCAGTTTAAGGGGGCGCGAGCAGTACTTC.

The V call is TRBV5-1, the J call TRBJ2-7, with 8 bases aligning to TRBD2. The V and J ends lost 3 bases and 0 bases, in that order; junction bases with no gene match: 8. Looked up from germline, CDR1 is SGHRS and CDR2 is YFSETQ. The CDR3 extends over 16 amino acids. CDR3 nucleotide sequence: TGCGCCAGCAGCTGGGATCTAGCGGGCAGCTCCTACGAGCAGTACTTC. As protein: CASSWDLAGSSYEQYF.

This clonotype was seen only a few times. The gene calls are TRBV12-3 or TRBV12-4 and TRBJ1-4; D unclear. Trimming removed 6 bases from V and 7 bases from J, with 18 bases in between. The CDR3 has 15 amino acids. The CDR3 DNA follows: TGTGCCAGCAGCCCACCCGTAGTCGGCCGTGAAAAACTGTTTTTT. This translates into CASSPPVVGREKLFF.

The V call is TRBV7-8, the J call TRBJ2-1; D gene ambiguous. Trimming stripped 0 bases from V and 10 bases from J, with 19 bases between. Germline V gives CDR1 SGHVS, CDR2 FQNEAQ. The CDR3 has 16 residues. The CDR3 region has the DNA TGTGCCAGCAGCTTAGCCGGGCTAGGTAATGCCCCCGAGCAGTTCTTC. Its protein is CASSLAGLGNAPEQFF.

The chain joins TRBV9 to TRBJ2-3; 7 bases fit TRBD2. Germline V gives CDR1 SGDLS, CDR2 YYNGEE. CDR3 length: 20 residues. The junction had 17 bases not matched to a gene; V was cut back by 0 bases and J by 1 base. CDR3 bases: TGTGCCAGCAGCGTAGCGGAGCGGGGAGGCGGCGGGCTCGGCACAGATACGCAGTATTTT. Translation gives CASSVAERGGGGLGTDTQYF.

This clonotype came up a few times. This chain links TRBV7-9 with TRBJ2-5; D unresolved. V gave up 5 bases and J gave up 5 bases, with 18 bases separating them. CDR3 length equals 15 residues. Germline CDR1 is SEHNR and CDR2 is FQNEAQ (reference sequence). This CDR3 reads CASSPALESRETQYF. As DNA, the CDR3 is TGTGCCAGCAGCCCAGCCCTGGAAAGTCGGGAGACCCAGTACTTC.

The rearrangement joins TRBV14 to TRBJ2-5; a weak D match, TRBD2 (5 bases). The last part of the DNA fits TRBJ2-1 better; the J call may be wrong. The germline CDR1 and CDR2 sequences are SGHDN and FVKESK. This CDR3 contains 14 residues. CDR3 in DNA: TGTGCCAGCAGCCAAGTAGCGAATTACAATGAGCAGTTCTTC. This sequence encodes CASSQVANYNEQFF.

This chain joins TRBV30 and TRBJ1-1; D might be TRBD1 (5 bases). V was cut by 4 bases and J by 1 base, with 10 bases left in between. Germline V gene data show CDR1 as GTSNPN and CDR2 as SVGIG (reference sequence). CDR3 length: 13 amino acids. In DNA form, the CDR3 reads TGTGCCTGGAAACGCGACAGGAACACTGAAGCTTTCTTT. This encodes CAWKRDRNTEAFF.

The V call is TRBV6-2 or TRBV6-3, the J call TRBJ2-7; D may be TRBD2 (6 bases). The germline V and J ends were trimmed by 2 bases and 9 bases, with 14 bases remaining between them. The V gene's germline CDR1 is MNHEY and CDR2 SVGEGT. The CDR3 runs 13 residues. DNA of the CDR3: TGTGCCAGCAGTTACCCGCGGTTCGGGAGGCAGTACTTC. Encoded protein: CASSYPRFGRQYF.